The rows below give T cell receptor beta chains drawn from one sample of a study of vaccination and CD4 T cells after COVID-19. TCRdb analysed the PCR reads with MiXCR anew, one entry per CDR3 protein. The table includes some 26,000 distinct CDR3 sequences, over 60% detected once. These receptors are not linked to any known antigen. The sequencing here drew on CD4+ T cells from blood, cultured in vitro, taken after SARS-CoV-2 vaccination. The receptors were sampled from a human donor who received a COVID-19 vaccine. The CDR3 runs from the conserved cysteine through the conserved F or W. Fields, in order: V gene, J gene, clone size, D gene, CDR3 protein, CDR3 DNA. A D gene is named only where the DNA matches it firmly. Not every row has a clone size; where given, it reads once, few, many or a size class.

v_gene: TRBV21-1
j_gene: TRBJ2-4
abundance: once
d_gene: .
CDR3aa: CASKGTGVNIQYF
CDR3nt: TGTGCCAGCAAGGGGACAGGGGTGAACATTCAGTACTTC

v_gene: TRBV11-3
j_gene: TRBJ2-2
abundance: .
d_gene: TRBD1
CDR3aa: CASSLETGTANTGELFF
CDR3nt: TGTGCCAGCAGCTTAGAGACCGGGACAGCGAACACCGGGGAGCTGTTTTTT

v_gene: TRBV20-1
j_gene: TRBJ2-2
abundance: .
d_gene: .
CDR3aa: CSAVYGSTGELFF
CDR3nt: TGCAGTGCTGTTTACGGGTCCACCGGGGAGCTGTTTTTT

v_gene: TRBV7-2
j_gene: TRBJ2-1
abundance: .
d_gene: TRBD1
CDR3aa: CASSSRTGTGGTNEQFF
CDR3nt: TGTGCCAGCAGCTCGAGGACCGGGACAGGGGGAACGAATGAGCAGTTCTTC

v_gene: TRBV7-9
j_gene: TRBJ2-3
abundance: .
d_gene: .
CDR3aa: CASSVTTDTQYF
CDR3nt: TGTGCCAGCAGCGTTACAACAGATACGCAGTATTTT

v_gene: TRBV6-1
j_gene: TRBJ1-2
abundance: .
d_gene: .
CDR3aa: CASSANGYTF
CDR3nt: TGTGCCAGCAGTGCTAATGGCTACACCTTC

v_gene: TRBV2
j_gene: TRBJ2-5
abundance: once
d_gene: .
CDR3aa: CASSSDRQETQYF
CDR3nt: TGTGCCAGCAGTTCGGACCGCCAAGAGACCCAGTACTTC

v_gene: TRBV6-1
j_gene: TRBJ2-2
abundance: .
d_gene: .
CDR3aa: CASRTQAGELFF
CDR3nt: TGTGCCAGCAGGACCCAAGCCGGGGAGCTGTTTTTT

v_gene: TRBV12-5
j_gene: TRBJ1-4
abundance: once
d_gene: .
CDR3aa: CASGSWTAATNEKLFF
CDR3nt: TGTGCTAGTGGTTCCTGGACAGCTGCAACTAATGAAAAACTGTTTTTT

v_gene: TRBV20-1
j_gene: TRBJ2-7
abundance: .
d_gene: TRBD2
CDR3aa: CSALPGEGPYEQYF
CDR3nt: TGCAGTGCCCTTCCGGGGGAGGGACCCTACGAGCAGTACTTC

v_gene: TRBV6-1
j_gene: TRBJ1-4
abundance: few
d_gene: .
CDR3aa: CASSGNTATNEKLFF
CDR3nt: TGTGCCAGCAGTGGAAACACCGCAACTAATGAAAAACTGTTTTTT

v_gene: TRBV12-3/TRBV12-4
j_gene: TRBJ1-5
abundance: .
d_gene: .
CDR3aa: CASSFGVGGNQPQHF
CDR3nt: TGTGCCAGCAGTTTCGGGGTTGGGGGTAACCAGCCCCAGCATTTT

v_gene: TRBV24-1
j_gene: TRBJ2-3
abundance: .
d_gene: .
CDR3aa: CATRGLDGTQYF
CDR3nt: TGTGCCACCAGAGGACTTGACGGGACGCAGTATTTT

v_gene: TRBV6-1
j_gene: TRBJ1-2
abundance: .
d_gene: .
CDR3aa: CASSLSPRPVGYTF
CDR3nt: TGTGCCAGCAGTCTCTCACCACGGCCCGTGGGCTACACCTTC

v_gene: TRBV20-1
j_gene: TRBJ2-1
abundance: few
d_gene: TRBD1
CDR3aa: CSAPGTGEVRFF
CDR3nt: TGCAGTGCACCCGGGACAGGGGAAGTAAGGTTCTTC

v_gene: TRBV6-1
j_gene: TRBJ2-7
abundance: once
d_gene: TRBD2
CDR3aa: CASSGSGDPYEQYF
CDR3nt: TGTGCCAGCAGTGGGAGCGGGGATCCCTACGAGCAGTACTTC

v_gene: TRBV4-2
j_gene: TRBJ1-2
abundance: .
d_gene: .
CDR3aa: CASSISGSNYGYTF
CDR3nt: TGTGCCAGCAGTATATCAGGGTCAAACTATGGCTACACCTTC

v_gene: TRBV25-1
j_gene: TRBJ2-3
abundance: .
d_gene: .
CDR3aa: CASSKGVGATDTQYF
CDR3nt: TGTGCCAGCAGTAAGGGTGTGGGTGCCACAGATACGCAGTATTTT

v_gene: TRBV7-9
j_gene: TRBJ1-1
abundance: .
d_gene: TRBD1
CDR3aa: CASSSLTGGKLMNTEAFF
CDR3nt: TGTGCCAGCAGCTCCTTGACAGGGGGCAAGCTCATGAACACTGAAGCTTTCTTT

v_gene: TRBV19
j_gene: TRBJ2-1
abundance: .
d_gene: TRBD2
CDR3aa: CASSSPWTSGGIGHNEQFF
CDR3nt: TGTGCCAGTAGTTCCCCCTGGACTAGCGGGGGGATAGGCCACAATGAGCAGTTCTTC

v_gene: TRBV30
j_gene: TRBJ2-7
abundance: .
d_gene: TRBD1
CDR3aa: CAWSTGGASYEQYF
CDR3nt: TGTGCCTGGAGTACAGGGGGCGCCTCCTACGAGCAGTACTTC

v_gene: TRBV5-4
j_gene: TRBJ2-3
abundance: .
d_gene: TRBD1
CDR3aa: CASSLGGGSVRTDTQYF
CDR3nt: TGTGCCAGCAGCTTAGGGGGCGGCAGCGTACGCACAGATACGCAGTATTTT

v_gene: TRBV29-1
j_gene: TRBJ1-3
abundance: few
d_gene: .
CDR3aa: CSVSSGNTIYF
CDR3nt: TGCAGCGTCAGCTCTGGAAACACCATATATTTT

v_gene: TRBV10-3
j_gene: TRBJ1-2
abundance: .
d_gene: .
CDR3aa: CAISLGPGEGNYGYTF
CDR3nt: TGTGCCATCAGTCTCGGCCCGGGGGAGGGCAACTATGGCTACACCTTC

v_gene: TRBV4-1
j_gene: TRBJ2-4
abundance: .
d_gene: .
CDR3aa: CASSQDSRVQNIQYF
CDR3nt: TGCGCCAGCAGCCAAGATAGCAGGGTCCAAAACATTCAGTACTTC

v_gene: TRBV6-1
j_gene: TRBJ1-1
abundance: .
d_gene: .
CDR3aa: CASSGGWANTEAFF
CDR3nt: TGTGCCAGCAGTGGAGGGTGGGCGAACACTGAAGCTTTCTTT

v_gene: TRBV27
j_gene: TRBJ1-2
abundance: few
d_gene: .
CDR3aa: CASSSHRAPYGYTF
CDR3nt: TGTGCCAGCAGTTCACACAGGGCCCCGTATGGCTACACCTTC

v_gene: TRBV20-1
j_gene: TRBJ2-3
abundance: few
d_gene: .
CDR3aa: CSAGARVVTDTQYF
CDR3nt: TGCAGTGCCGGAGCCCGGGTAGTCACAGATACGCAGTATTTT

v_gene: TRBV5-6
j_gene: TRBJ1-1
abundance: .
d_gene: .
CDR3aa: CASSLGRGGNTEAFF
CDR3nt: TGTGCCAGCAGCTTGGGTAGGGGCGGGAACACTGAAGCTTTCTTT

v_gene: TRBV28
j_gene: TRBJ1-5
abundance: .
d_gene: .
CDR3aa: CASSLVPGLWNQPQHF
CDR3nt: TGTGCCAGCAGTTTAGTTCCGGGGTTGTGGAATCAGCCCCAGCATTTT

v_gene: TRBV24-1
j_gene: TRBJ2-1
abundance: .
d_gene: TRBD1
CDR3aa: CATSVTGSYNEQFF
CDR3nt: TGTGCCACCAGTGTGACAGGGAGCTACAATGAGCAGTTCTTC

v_gene: TRBV9
j_gene: TRBJ2-5
abundance: .
d_gene: TRBD2
CDR3aa: CASSPWLGGVQETQYF
CDR3nt: TGTGCCAGCAGCCCGTGGCTCGGGGGGGTCCAAGAGACCCAGTACTTC

v_gene: TRBV27
j_gene: TRBJ1-2
abundance: .
d_gene: .
CDR3aa: CASSPTWGFDGYTF
CDR3nt: TGTGCCAGCAGTCCGACTTGGGGGTTCGATGGCTACACCTTC

v_gene: TRBV28
j_gene: TRBJ1-1
abundance: .
d_gene: .
CDR3aa: CASSHPDRNTEAFF
CDR3nt: TGTGCCAGCAGTCACCCGGACAGGAACACTGAAGCTTTCTTT

v_gene: TRBV20-1
j_gene: TRBJ1-5
abundance: .
d_gene: .
CDR3aa: CSARAGYSNQPQHF
CDR3nt: TGCAGTGCTAGAGCGGGGTATAGCAATCAGCCCCAGCATTTT

v_gene: TRBV24-1
j_gene: TRBJ2-1
abundance: .
d_gene: TRBD1
CDR3aa: CATSDQGTGSYNEQFF
CDR3nt: TGTGCCACCAGTGATCAGGGGACAGGGTCCTACAATGAGCAGTTCTTC

v_gene: TRBV25-1
j_gene: TRBJ1-6
abundance: .
d_gene: .
CDR3aa: CASSELGNSPLHF
CDR3nt: TGTGCCAGCAGTGAATTGGGGAATTCACCCCTCCACTTT

v_gene: TRBV7-2
j_gene: TRBJ2-3
abundance: .
d_gene: TRBD2
CDR3aa: CASSLQAGRVDTQYF
CDR3nt: TGTGCCAGCAGCTTACAAGCGGGGCGCGTGGATACGCAGTATTTT

v_gene: TRBV6-1
j_gene: TRBJ1-5
abundance: .
d_gene: TRBD1
CDR3aa: CASSPLPETGDQPQHF
CDR3nt: TGTGCCAGCAGCCCGCTTCCAGAGACAGGGGATCAGCCCCAGCATTTT

v_gene: TRBV5-4
j_gene: TRBJ1-1
abundance: .
d_gene: .
CDR3aa: CASSLEGGGEAFF
CDR3nt: TGTGCCAGCAGCTTGGAAGGGGGGGGTGAAGCTTTCTTT

v_gene: TRBV7-8
j_gene: TRBJ1-2
abundance: few
d_gene: .
CDR3aa: CASSPTGAYGYTF
CDR3nt: TGTGCCAGCAGCCCCACGGGAGCTTATGGCTACACCTTC

v_gene: TRBV27
j_gene: TRBJ2-4
abundance: .
d_gene: .
CDR3aa: CASARGVAKNIQYF
CDR3nt: TGTGCCAGCGCCAGGGGGGTAGCCAAAAACATTCAGTACTTC

v_gene: TRBV19
j_gene: TRBJ2-3
abundance: .
d_gene: TRBD1
CDR3aa: CASSITGTGVTDTQYF
CDR3nt: TGTGCCAGTAGCATAACGGGGACAGGGGTCACAGATACGCAGTATTTT

v_gene: TRBV10-1
j_gene: TRBJ2-1
abundance: .
d_gene: .
CDR3aa: CASSDSFGERGVNEQFF
CDR3nt: TGCGCCAGCAGTGATAGTTTCGGGGAGCGTGGGGTCAATGAGCAGTTCTTC

v_gene: TRBV2
j_gene: TRBJ2-7
abundance: .
d_gene: TRBD1
CDR3aa: CASSGQGVVYEQYF
CDR3nt: TGTGCCAGCAGTGGTCAGGGGGTAGTCTACGAGCAGTACTTC

v_gene: TRBV20-1
j_gene: TRBJ2-3
abundance: few
d_gene: TRBD2
CDR3aa: CSASRRTSGVADTQYF
CDR3nt: TGCAGTGCTAGTCGGAGGACTAGCGGGGTGGCAGATACGCAGTATTTT